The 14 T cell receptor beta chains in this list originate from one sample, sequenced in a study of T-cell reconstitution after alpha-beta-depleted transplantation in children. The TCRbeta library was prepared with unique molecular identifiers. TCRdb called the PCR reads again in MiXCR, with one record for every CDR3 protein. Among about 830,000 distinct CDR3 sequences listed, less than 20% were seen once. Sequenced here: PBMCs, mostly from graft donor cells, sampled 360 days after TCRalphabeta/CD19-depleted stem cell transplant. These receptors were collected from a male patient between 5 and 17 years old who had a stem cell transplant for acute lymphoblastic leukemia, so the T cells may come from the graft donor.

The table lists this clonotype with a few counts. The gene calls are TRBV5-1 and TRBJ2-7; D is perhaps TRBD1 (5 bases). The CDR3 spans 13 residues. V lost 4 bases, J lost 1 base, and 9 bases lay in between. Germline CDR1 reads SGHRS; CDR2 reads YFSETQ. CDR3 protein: CASSVTVSYEQYF. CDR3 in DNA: TGCGCCAGCAGCGTGACAGTTTCCTACGAGCAGTACTTC.

CDR3 sequence reads: CATSLGDLPYEQYF. The CDR3 coding sequence is TGTGCCACCAGTCTGGGGGACCTTCCCTACGAGCAGTACTTC. The chain combines TRBV24-1 with TRBJ2-7, with D possibly called TRBD1 or TRBD2 (5 bases each). Per germline, CDR1 KGHDR and CDR2 SFDVKD. The CDR3 covers 14 residues. V dropped 6 bases and J dropped 2 bases, with 13 bases sitting between them.

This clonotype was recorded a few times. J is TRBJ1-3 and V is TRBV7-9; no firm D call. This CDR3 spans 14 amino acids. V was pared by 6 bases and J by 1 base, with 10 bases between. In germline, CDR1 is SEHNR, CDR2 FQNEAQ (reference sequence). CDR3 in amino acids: CASSQLGSGNTIYF. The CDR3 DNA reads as TGTGCCAGCAGTCAACTCGGATCTGGAAACACCATATATTTT.

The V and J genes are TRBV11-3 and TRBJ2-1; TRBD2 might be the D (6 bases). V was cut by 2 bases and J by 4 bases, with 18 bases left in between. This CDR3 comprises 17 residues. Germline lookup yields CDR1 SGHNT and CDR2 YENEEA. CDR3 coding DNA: TGTGCCAGCAGCTTACGCGTGGGGGGTAGCCTATACAATGAGCAGTTCTTC. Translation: CASSLRVGGSLYNEQFF.

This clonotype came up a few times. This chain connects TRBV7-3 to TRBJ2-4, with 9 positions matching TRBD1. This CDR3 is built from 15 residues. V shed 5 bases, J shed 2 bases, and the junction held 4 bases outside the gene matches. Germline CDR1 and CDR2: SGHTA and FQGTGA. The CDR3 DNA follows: TGTGCCAGCAGCGTAGGACAGGGGCCCAAAAACATTCAGTACTTC. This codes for CASSVGQGPKNIQYF.

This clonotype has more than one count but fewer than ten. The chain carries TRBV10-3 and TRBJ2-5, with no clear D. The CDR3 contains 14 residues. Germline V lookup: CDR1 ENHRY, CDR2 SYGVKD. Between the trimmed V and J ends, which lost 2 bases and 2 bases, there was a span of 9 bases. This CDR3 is CAISELSLQETQYF. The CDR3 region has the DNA TGTGCCATCAGTGAGCTCAGTTTACAAGAGACCCAGTACTTC.

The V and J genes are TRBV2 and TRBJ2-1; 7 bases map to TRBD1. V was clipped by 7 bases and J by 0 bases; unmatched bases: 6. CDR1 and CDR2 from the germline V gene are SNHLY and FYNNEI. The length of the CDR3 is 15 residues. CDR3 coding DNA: TGTGCCAGCATTTCTTGGGACAGCTCCTACAATGAGCAGTTCTTC. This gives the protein CASISWDSSYNEQFF.

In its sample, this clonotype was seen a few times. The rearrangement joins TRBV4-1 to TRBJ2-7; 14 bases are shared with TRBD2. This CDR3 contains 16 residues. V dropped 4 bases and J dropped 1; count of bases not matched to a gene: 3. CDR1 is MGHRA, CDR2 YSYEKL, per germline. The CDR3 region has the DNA TGCGCCAGCAGCCGAGGGACTAGCGGGGGTTCCTACGAGCAGTACTTC. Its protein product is CASSRGTSGGSYEQYF.

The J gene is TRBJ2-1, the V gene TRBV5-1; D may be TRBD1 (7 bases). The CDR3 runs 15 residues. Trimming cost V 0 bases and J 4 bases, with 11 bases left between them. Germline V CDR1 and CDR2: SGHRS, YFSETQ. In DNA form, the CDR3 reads TGCGCCAGCAGCTTGGAACCAGGGGGGTACAATGAGCAGTTCTTC. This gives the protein CASSLEPGGYNEQFF.

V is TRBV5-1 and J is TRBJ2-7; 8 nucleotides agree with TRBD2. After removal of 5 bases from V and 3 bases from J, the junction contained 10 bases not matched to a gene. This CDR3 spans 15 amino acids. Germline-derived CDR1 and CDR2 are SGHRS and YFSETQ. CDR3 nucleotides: TGCGCCAGCAGGGAGGGGGGAGCGGGAGTCTACGAGCAGTACTTC. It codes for CASREGGAGVYEQYF.

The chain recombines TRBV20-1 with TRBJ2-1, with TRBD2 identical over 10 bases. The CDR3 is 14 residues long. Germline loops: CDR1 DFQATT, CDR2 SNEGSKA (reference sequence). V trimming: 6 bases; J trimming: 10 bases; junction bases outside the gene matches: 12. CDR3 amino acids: CSAPSGRISWEQFF. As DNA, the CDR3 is TGCAGTGCCCCTAGCGGGAGAATTTCATGGGAGCAGTTCTTC.

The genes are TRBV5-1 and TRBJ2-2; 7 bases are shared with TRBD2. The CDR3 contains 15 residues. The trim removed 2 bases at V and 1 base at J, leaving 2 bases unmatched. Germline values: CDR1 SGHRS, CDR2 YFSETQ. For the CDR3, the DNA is TGCGCCAGCAGCTTAAGCGGGGAGAACACCGGGGAGCTGTTTTTT. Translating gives CASSLSGENTGELFF.

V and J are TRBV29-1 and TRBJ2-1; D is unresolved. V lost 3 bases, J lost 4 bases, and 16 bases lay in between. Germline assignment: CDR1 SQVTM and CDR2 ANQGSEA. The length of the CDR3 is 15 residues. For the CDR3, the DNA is TGCAGCGTTGATACTATCAGGCTTAAATACAATGAGCAGTTCTTC. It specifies CSVDTIRLKYNEQFF.

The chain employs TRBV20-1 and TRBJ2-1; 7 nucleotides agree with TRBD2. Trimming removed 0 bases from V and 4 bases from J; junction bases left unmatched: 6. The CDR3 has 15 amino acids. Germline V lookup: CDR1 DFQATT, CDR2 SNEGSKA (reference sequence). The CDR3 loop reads CSARDFGGGYNEQFF. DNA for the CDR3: TGCAGTGCTAGAGATTTTGGGGGGGGATACAATGAGCAGTTCTTC.